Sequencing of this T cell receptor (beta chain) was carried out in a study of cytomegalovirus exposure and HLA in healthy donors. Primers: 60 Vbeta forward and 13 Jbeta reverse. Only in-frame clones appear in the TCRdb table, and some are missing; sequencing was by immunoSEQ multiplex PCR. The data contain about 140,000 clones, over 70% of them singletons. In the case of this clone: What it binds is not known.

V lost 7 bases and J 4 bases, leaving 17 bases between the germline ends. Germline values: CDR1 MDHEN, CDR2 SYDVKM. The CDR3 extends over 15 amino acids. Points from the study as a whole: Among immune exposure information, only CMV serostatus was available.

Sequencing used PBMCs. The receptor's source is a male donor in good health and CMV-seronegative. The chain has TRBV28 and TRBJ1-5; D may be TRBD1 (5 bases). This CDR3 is CASTRGGVLNQPQHF. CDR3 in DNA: TGTGCCAGCACACGAGGAGGGGTCTTAAATCAGCCCCAGCATTTT. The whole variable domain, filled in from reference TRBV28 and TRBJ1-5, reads DVKVTQSSRYLVKRTGEKVFLECVQDMDHENMFWYRQDPGLGLRLIYFSYDVKMKEKGDIPEGYSVSREKKERFSLILESASTNQTSMYLCASTRGGVLNQPQHFGDGTRLSIL.